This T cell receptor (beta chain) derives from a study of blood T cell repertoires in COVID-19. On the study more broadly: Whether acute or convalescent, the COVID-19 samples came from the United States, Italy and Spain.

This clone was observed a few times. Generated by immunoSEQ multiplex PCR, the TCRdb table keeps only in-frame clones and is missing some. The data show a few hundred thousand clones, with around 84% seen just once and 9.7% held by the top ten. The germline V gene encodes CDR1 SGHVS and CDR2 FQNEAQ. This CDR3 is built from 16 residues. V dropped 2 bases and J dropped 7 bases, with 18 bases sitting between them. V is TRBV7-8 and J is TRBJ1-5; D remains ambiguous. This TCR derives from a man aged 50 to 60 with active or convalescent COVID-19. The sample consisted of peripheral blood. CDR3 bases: TGTGCCAGCAGCTTAAACGACGGGTACCTAAGGCAGCCCCAGCATTTT. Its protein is CASSLNDGYLRQPQHF.